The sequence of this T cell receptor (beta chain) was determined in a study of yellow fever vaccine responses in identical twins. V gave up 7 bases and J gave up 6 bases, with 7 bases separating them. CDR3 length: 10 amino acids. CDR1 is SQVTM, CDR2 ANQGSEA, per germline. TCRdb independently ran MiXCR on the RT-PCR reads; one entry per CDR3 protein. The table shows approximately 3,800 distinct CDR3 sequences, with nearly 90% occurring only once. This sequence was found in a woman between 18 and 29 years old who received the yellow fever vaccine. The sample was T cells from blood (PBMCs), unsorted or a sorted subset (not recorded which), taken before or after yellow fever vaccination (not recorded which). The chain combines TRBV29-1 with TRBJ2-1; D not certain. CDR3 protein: CSANTNEQFF. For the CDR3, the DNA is TGCAGCGCCAACACCAATGAGCAGTTCTTC.